Each of the 20 T cell receptor beta chains below was sequenced from the same sample in a study of shared clonotypes between healthy human individuals. TCRdb's copy holds only in-frame clones and misses some; the assay was immunoSEQ multiplex PCR. In the table there are 110,000 or so clones, about 70% of which are singletons. What was sequenced was memory CD8+ T cells sorted from blood. Subset noted: CD45RO+ cells pooled with CCR7-negative TemRA cells. These receptor sequences come from a woman aged 30 to 39 in good health.

A few counts support this clone. The rearrangement joins TRBV28 to TRBJ2-2; 11 nucleotides align to TRBD2. J was trimmed by 7 bases and V by 10 bases; bases with no gene match: 11. CDR1 is MDHEN and CDR2 is SYDVKM in the germline V gene. The CDR3 consists of 15 residues. CDR3 loop: CATTHGLAGIGELFF. DNA for the CDR3: TGTGCCACCACACACGGACTAGCGGGTATCGGGGAGCTGTTTTTT.

Details on this clone: The identical CDR3 is also encoded by other nucleotide sequences in the sample. V usage is TRBV27 and J usage is TRBJ2-7; no reliable D call. Germline V CDR1 and CDR2: MNHEY, SMNVEV (reference sequence). Trimming stripped 8 bases from V and 0 bases from J, with 8 bases between. The CDR3 sequence is 12 residues long. CDR3 sequence: CASFSASYEQYF. The CDR3 nucleotides are TGTGCCAGCTTTTCGGCCTCCTACGAGCAGTACTTC.

CDR3 in DNA: TGTGCCAGCAGTAGACTAGCGGGAGGTTCCTACGAGCAGTACTTC. It encodes CASSRLAGGSYEQYF. J is TRBJ2-7 and V is TRBV6-6; TRBD2 matches at 13 bases. The CDR3 runs to 15 residues. V lost 5 bases, J lost 1 base, and 2 bases stayed unmatched. Germline lookup yields CDR1 MNHNY and CDR2 SVGAGI (reference sequence).

V and J are TRBV6-1 and TRBJ2-7; 7 nucleotides agree with TRBD1. V lost 7 bases to trimming and J lost 6 bases; unmatched junction nucleotides: 12. CDR1 and CDR2 (germline): MNHNS, SASEGT. The CDR3 runs to 14 residues. The CDR3 loop reads CASTQGTDLLEQYF. The DNA of the CDR3 is TGTGCCAGCACCCAAGGGACAGACCTTCTCGAGCAGTACTTC.

The V gene is TRBV25-1, the J gene TRBJ1-1; no definite D call. With 2 bases removed from V and 0 bases from J, the gap between germline ends came to 13 bases. The CDR3 contains 16 residues. The germline gives CDR1 MGHDK, CDR2 SYGVNS. The CDR3 loop is CASSELAEGMNTEAFF. The CDR3 DNA is TGTGCCAGCAGTGAACTGGCGGAAGGAATGAACACTGAAGCTTTCTTT. The full variable domain, in which reference TRBV25-1 and TRBJ1-1 provide the parts outside the CDR3, is EADIYQTPRYLVIGTGKKITLECSQTMGHDKMYWYQQDPGMELHLIHYSYGVNSTEKGDLSSESTVSRIRTEHFPLTLESARPSHTSQYLCASSELAEGMNTEAFFGQGTRLTVV.

This sequence joins TRBV6-1 and TRBJ1-2, with 8 bases that match TRBD1. V was clipped by 0 bases and J by 6 bases; unmatched bases: 6. The CDR3 is made up of 15 amino acids. Germline V gene data show CDR1 as MNHNS and CDR2 as SASEGT. CDR3 sequence (DNA): TGTGCCAGCAGTGAAGCCGCGGACAGGGCGGATGGCTACACCTTC. This codes for CASSEAADRADGYTF.

The chain recombines TRBV7-6 with TRBJ2-5; no firm D call. V shed 1 base and J shed 2 bases, with 5 bases lying between them. This CDR3 is 13 amino acids long. Germline V lookup: CDR1 SGHVS, CDR2 FNYEAQ. The DNA of the CDR3 is TGTGCCAGCAGCTTAGTGGAACAAGAGACCCAGTACTTC. Amino acids: CASSLVEQETQYF.

This CDR3 reads CASSQVYPRSGWDTQYF. Written as DNA, the CDR3 is TGTGCCAGCAGCCAAGTTTACCCGCGGTCCGGGTGGGATACGCAGTATTTT. The chain joins TRBV14 to TRBJ2-3; D uncertain. V gave up 1 base and J gave up 6 bases, with 20 bases separating them. The CDR3 has 17 amino acids. Germline CDR1 and CDR2: SGHDN and FVKESK.

This clone appeared once. V gene TRBV5-6 combines with J gene TRBJ2-6, with D perhaps TRBD2 (6 bases). Trimming took 6 bases from V and 0 from J, leaving 10 bases between them. The CDR3 contains 15 residues. The V gene's germline CDR1 is SGHDT and CDR2 YYEEEE. The CDR3 nucleotides read TGTGCCAGCACCCCGGGGGTCTCTGGGGCCAACGTCCTGACTTTC. Residues: CASTPGVSGANVLTF.

V and J are TRBV29-1 and TRBJ2-1, with a weak D call TRBD2 (6 bases). Trimming removed 3 bases from V and 5 bases from J, with 14 bases in between. The CDR3 is made up of 14 amino acids. Germline CDR1 reads SQVTM; CDR2 reads ANQGSEA. CDR3 residues: CSVDRRDGHNEQFF. Written as DNA, the CDR3 is TGCAGCGTTGATAGGAGGGACGGCCACAATGAGCAGTTCTTC.

About this clone: Just one base apart from a much larger clone, this may be a read error. The chain employs TRBV4-1 and TRBJ2-7; 10 nucleotides align to TRBD2. Per germline, CDR1 MGHRA and CDR2 YSYEKL. This CDR3 has 14 amino acids. After removal of 4 bases from V and 6 bases from J, the junction contained 6 bases not matched to a gene. CDR3 nucleotide sequence: TGCGCCAGCAGCCTCGCTAGCGGGAGTGCCGAGCAGTACTTC. Amino acids: CASSLASGSAEQYF.

In this sample, this clone turned up many times. Other DNA sequences in the same sample also yield this CDR3. The chain carries TRBV11-2 and TRBJ2-1; 8 bases map to TRBD1. The germline V gene has CDR1 SGHAT and CDR2 FQNNGV. The ends lost 3 bases at V and 5 bases at J; junction bases unmatched: 3. CDR3 size: 14 residues. In nucleotides, the CDR3 is TGTGCCAGCAGCTTGGGGACAGGAGACAATGAGCAGTTCTTC. Translating gives CASSLGTGDNEQFF.

The chain uses TRBV4-2 and TRBJ2-5, with a possible D match to TRBD1 (5 bases). CDR1 LGHNA and CDR2 YNFKEQ come from the germline V gene. Trimming removed 0 bases from V and 2 bases from J, with 16 bases in between. The CDR3 is made up of 17 amino acids. CDR3 protein: CASSQDQGWFWQETQYF. DNA of the CDR3: TGTGCCAGCAGCCAAGATCAGGGCTGGTTTTGGCAAGAGACCCAGTACTTC.

This clone was detected only once. In this CDR3 the conserved last residue, phenylalanine or tryptophan, is missing, so a read error is likely. Because the CDR3's place on the DNA is in doubt, the DNA is left out and the CDR3 is given as listed by TCRdb. V gene TRBV9 combines with J gene TRBJ2-7; the table's D call, TRBD1, has no DNA check behind it. Germline loops: CDR1 SGDLS, CDR2 YYNGEE. The CDR3 is 13 amino acids long, termini counted. The CDR3 here is CASSEPGTGAAGS.

This rearrangement joins TRBV7-2 to TRBJ2-1; tentative D call: TRBD2 (6 bases). V lost 3 bases and J 5 bases, leaving 11 bases between the germline ends. CDR1 SGHTA and CDR2 FQGNSA come from the germline V gene. The CDR3 sequence is 14 residues long. CDR3 residues: CASSLGTGDNEQFF. Here the CDR3 DNA reads TGTGCCAGCAGCTTGGGGACTGGGGACAATGAGCAGTTCTTC. Complete variable domain (other parts from reference TRBV7-2 and TRBJ2-1): GAGVSQSPSNKVTEKGKDVELRCDPISGHTALYWYRQSLGQGLEFLIYFQGNSAPDKSGLPSDRFSAERTGGSVSTLTIQRTQQEDSAVYLCASSLGTGDNEQFFGPGTRLTVL.

This clone was seen more than once but under ten times. The V and J genes are TRBV27 and TRBJ2-1; TRBD2 matches at 10 bases. This CDR3 is 17 amino acids long. The germline CDR1 and CDR2 sequences are MNHEY and SMNVEV (reference sequence). The V gene end was trimmed by 6 bases and the J gene end by 7 bases; junction bases not matched to a gene: 15. CDR3 sequence reads: CASSPGRASGSWNEQFF. CDR3 DNA sequence: TGTGCCAGCAGCCCCGGCAGGGCTAGCGGGAGTTGGAATGAGCAGTTCTTC.

This clone appeared once. V gene TRBV19 combines with J gene TRBJ2-1; D could derive from TRBD1 or TRBD2 (5 bases each). The V gene's germline CDR1 is LNHDA and CDR2 SQIVND (reference sequence). V was trimmed by 5 bases and J by 9 bases, leaving 14 bases between them. The CDR3 has 13 amino acids. CDR3 in DNA: TGTGCCAGTAGTGGACCGGGGCCCGGTGAGCAGTTCTTC. Translating gives CASSGPGPGEQFF. Full variable domain (missing parts from reference TRBV19 and TRBJ2-1): DGGITQSPKYLFRKEGQNVTLSCEQNLNHDAMYWYRQDPGQGLRLIYYSQIVNDFQKGDIAEGYSVSREKKESFPLTVTSAQKNPTAFYLCASSGPGPGEQFFGPGTRLTVL.

About this clone itself: Within the sample, other DNA sequences also encode this same CDR3. This chain joins TRBV9 and TRBJ2-2, with no clear D. The germline V gene has CDR1 SGDLS and CDR2 YYNGEE. V lost 0 bases to trimming and J lost 8 bases, with 11 bases between them. The CDR3 consists of 14 residues. The chain's CDR3 is CASSVAWGSGELFF. CDR3 DNA sequence: TGTGCCAGCAGCGTAGCCTGGGGTTCGGGGGAGCTGTTTTTT.

This clone was detected a few times. The CDR3 region is CASRQGRPSGTRETQYF. The CDR3 nucleotides read TGTGCCAGCAGACAGGGTCGCCCCAGCGGAACAAGAGAGACCCAGTACTTC. The rearrangement uses TRBV28 and TRBJ2-5; possible D gene TRBD1, 6 bases. This CDR3 is 17 amino acids long. In germline, CDR1 is MDHEN, CDR2 SYDVKM. Trimming took off 6 bases at V and 4 bases at J, with 24 bases between the two ends.

The chain combines TRBV5-1 with TRBJ2-7; D could derive from TRBD1 or TRBD2 (5 bases each). V lost 2 bases, J lost 1 base, and 10 bases lay in between. This CDR3 region has 14 residues. CDR1 SGHRS and CDR2 YFSETQ come from the germline V gene. CDR3 sequence reads: CASSFRGDSYEQYF. The CDR3 DNA reads as TGCGCCAGCAGCTTTAGGGGAGATTCCTACGAGCAGTACTTC. Filled out from reference TRBV5-1 and TRBJ2-7, the complete variable domain reads KAGVTQTPRYLIKTRGQQVTLSCSPISGHRSVSWYQQTPGQGLQFLFEYFSETQRNKGNFPGRFSGRQFSNSRSEMNVSTLELGDSALYLCASSFRGDSYEQYFGPGTRLTVT.